These 32 T cell receptor beta chains originate from one sample sequenced in a study of blood T cell repertoires in COVID-19. The repertoire was sequenced with immunoSEQ multiplex PCR; TCRdb's copy has only in-frame clones and lacks some. The sample holds 350,000 to 450,000 clones, approximately 87% seen once. Sequences were obtained from peripheral blood. The receptors here all came from a woman between 55 and 75 years old with COVID-19, enrolled during active disease.

V and J are TRBV30 and TRBJ1-1; D might be TRBD1 (6 bases). The V end lost 2 bases, the J end lost 2 bases, and 9 bases lay between the germline ends. The germline CDR1 and CDR2 sequences are GTSNPN and SVGIG (reference sequence). This CDR3 is 13 amino acids long. The CDR3 bases are TGTGCCTGGAGTCGCAGGGGCAACACTGAAGCTTTCTTT. Its translation: CAWSRRGNTEAFF.

V usage is TRBV4-1 and J usage is TRBJ2-5; D may be TRBD1 (5 bases). Germline CDR1 and CDR2: MGHRA and YSYEKL. The CDR3 length is 15 residues. V was shortened by 0 bases and J by 4 bases, with 12 bases between the two germline ends. DNA of the CDR3: TGCGCCAGCAGCCAAGATATTCTTGGGGCAGAGACCCAGTACTTC. This codes for CASSQDILGAETQYF.

This clone is a singleton in its sample. The chain's CDR3 is CASSQPTQGAGNQPQHF. For the CDR3, the DNA is TGTGCCAGCAGCCAACCCACACAGGGGGCAGGCAATCAGCCCCAGCATTTT. The chain employs TRBV4-2 and TRBJ1-5; the match to TRBD1 covers 9 bases. The V segment lost 2 bases and the J segment 2 bases; nucleotides outside the gene matches: 7. The CDR3 is 17 amino acids. The germline V gene has CDR1 LGHNA and CDR2 YNFKEQ.

The V gene is TRBV5-5, the J gene TRBJ2-2; 8 positions agree with TRBD1. CDR3 length equals 16 residues. Germline lookup yields CDR1 SGHKS and CDR2 YYEKEE (reference sequence). The V segment lost 4 bases and the J segment 2 bases; nucleotides outside the gene matches: 7. The CDR3 nucleotides are TGTGCCAGCAGCCAACGGACAGGGATAAACACCGGGGAGCTGTTTTTT. Amino acid sequence: CASSQRTGINTGELFF.

The rearrangement links TRBV7-3 to TRBJ2-5, with D possibly TRBD2 on 7 matching bases. The CDR3 is made up of 15 amino acids. Germline V gene sequence: CDR1 SGHTA, CDR2 FQGTGA. The V end was cut by 1 base, the J end by 1 base, with 10 bases between. CDR3 loop: CASSLMRGPQETQYF. The CDR3, as DNA: TGTGCCAGCAGCTTAATGCGGGGGCCCCAAGAGACCCAGTACTTC.

The CDR3 coding sequence is TGTGCCAGCAGCGCACAAGGGACTCGATCTGAGCAGTTCTTC. It translates to CASSAQGTRSEQFF. J is TRBJ2-1 and V is TRBV7-2; tentative D call: TRBD2 (6 bases). Per germline, CDR1 SGHTA and CDR2 FQGNSA. The CDR3 is 14 amino acids. Trimming removed 5 bases at V and 9 bases at J, with 17 bases between.

V and J are TRBV5-1 and TRBJ2-1; 9 nucleotides align to TRBD1. The CDR3 runs to 15 residues. Germline assignment: CDR1 SGHRS and CDR2 YFSETQ. V dropped 4 bases and J dropped 4; count of bases not matched to a gene: 6. CDR3 protein: CASSGQGLTYNEQFF. In nucleotides, the CDR3 is TGCGCCAGCAGCGGACAGGGGCTTACATACAATGAGCAGTTCTTC.

The chain has TRBV4-1 and TRBJ2-7, with D tentatively TRBD2 (7 bases). This CDR3 spans 16 amino acids. The V and J ends lost 0 bases and 2 bases respectively, with 14 bases between them. Germline lookup yields CDR1 MGHRA and CDR2 YSYEKL. The CDR3 loop reads CASSQEGGGGPYEQYF. The CDR3 DNA is TGCGCCAGCAGCCAAGAAGGAGGGGGGGGCCCCTACGAGCAGTACTTC.

This rearrangement joins TRBV30 to TRBJ2-3, with D hard to call. This CDR3 spans 14 amino acids. Germline V gene sequence: CDR1 GTSNPN, CDR2 SVGIG (reference sequence). With 0 bases removed from V and 2 bases from J, the gap between germline ends came to 9 bases. The CDR3 DNA is TGTGCCTGGAGTGTCGGTGTCGACACAGATACGCAGTATTTT. Its protein product is CAWSVGVDTDTQYF. Combining the CDR3 with reference TRBV30 and TRBJ2-3 gives the whole variable domain SQTIHQWPATLVQPVGSPLSLECTVEGTSNPNLYWYRQAAGRGLQLLFYSVGIGQISSEVPQNLSASRPQDRQFILSSKKLLLSDSGFYLCAWSVGVDTDTQYFGPGTRLTVL.

This clone was recorded once. The rearrangement joins TRBV5-1 to TRBJ1-4, with D possibly TRBD1 on 5 matching bases. Trimming took off 6 bases at V and 7 bases at J, with 19 bases between the two ends. This CDR3 comprises 15 residues. From germline, CDR1 is SGHRS and CDR2 YFSETQ. CDR3 residues: CASTQDGHRGEKLFF. For the CDR3, the DNA is TGCGCCAGCACCCAAGACGGTCATAGGGGTGAAAAACTGTTTTTT.

This CDR3 reads CASSQGTPPEAFF. CDR3 sequence (DNA): TGTGCCAGCTCCCAAGGGACACCGCCTGAAGCTTTCTTT. The chain joins TRBV18 to TRBJ1-1; D might be TRBD1 (6 bases). The CDR3 runs to 13 residues. The germline V and J ends were trimmed by 6 bases and 6 bases, with 14 bases remaining between them. In germline, CDR1 is KGHSH, CDR2 LQKENI.

A word on this clone: At one boundary the junction diverges from the germline segment, which might be a read error. The chain employs TRBV30 and TRBJ1-1; 8 nucleotides align to TRBD1. The germline gives CDR1 GTSNPN, CDR2 SVGIG (reference sequence). This CDR3 region has 12 residues. The CDR3 loop is CGWDRKNTEAFF. The CDR3, as DNA: TGTGGCTGGGACAGGAAGAACACTGAAGCTTTCTTT.

CDR3 region: CASSNQGGRLGYTF. Written as DNA, the CDR3 is TGTGCCAGCAGTAACCAGGGAGGAAGGCTTGGCTACACCTTC. The V and J genes are TRBV13 and TRBJ1-2; tentatively, D is TRBD1 (5 bases). Germline lookup yields CDR1 PRHDT and CDR2 FYEKMQ (reference sequence). This CDR3 is built from 14 residues. Trimming took 6 bases from V and 7 from J, leaving 18 bases between them.

The chain is built from TRBV4-1 and TRBJ1-1; no clear D gene. The CDR3 spans 15 residues. The germline CDR1 and CDR2 sequences are MGHRA and YSYEKL. The ends were cut back, 0 bases at V and 5 bases at J, with 13 bases in the middle. Here the CDR3 DNA reads TGCGCCAGCAGCCAAGATCGCGGGGTTAATACTGAAGCTTTCTTT. Translating it yields CASSQDRGVNTEAFF.

This clone was observed a handful of times. The V call is TRBV7-3, the J call TRBJ2-5; possibly TRBD1 for D (7 bases). The CDR3 has 15 amino acids. From germline, CDR1 is SGHTA and CDR2 FQGTGA. Trimming stripped 2 bases from V and 4 bases from J, with 14 bases between. This CDR3 is CASSLSAGQRETQYF. The CDR3 coding sequence is TGTGCCAGCAGCTTATCGGCGGGACAGAGAGAGACCCAGTACTTC.

For this clone: The sample carries other DNA sequences with the same CDR3. The chain links TRBV3-1 (or the pseudogene TRBV3-2) to TRBJ1-3, with D uncertain. CDR1 is LGHDT and CDR2 is YNNKEL in the germline V gene (reference sequence). V was trimmed by 3 bases and J by 0 bases, leaving 6 bases between them. This CDR3 is 14 amino acids long. The CDR3 spells CASSQSGSGNTIYF. The CDR3 nucleotides read TGTGCCAGCAGCCAGTCGGGCTCTGGAAACACCATATATTTT.

This clone was seen a single time. The V call is TRBV28, the J call TRBJ1-5, with TRBD1 identical over 7 bases. CDR1 MDHEN and CDR2 SYDVKM come from the germline V gene. V gave up 5 bases and J gave up 5 bases; unmatched junction bases: 9. This CDR3 is 15 amino acids long. The DNA for the CDR3 is TGTGCCAGCAGTCGTGGACAGGTCGCGGATCAGCCCCAGCATTTT. Amino acids: CASSRGQVADQPQHF.

The J gene is TRBJ2-3, the V gene TRBV28; TRBD2 might be the D (6 bases). Germline CDR1 MDHEN, CDR2 SYDVKM. The length of the CDR3 is 15 residues. Between the trimmed V and J ends, which lost 9 bases and 4 bases, there was a span of 20 bases. CDR3 coding DNA: TGTGCCAGTCTGGGAAGTAAATCGGGGGCAGATACGCAGTATTTT. This translates into CASLGSKSGADTQYF. Drawing the rest from reference TRBV28 and TRBJ2-3, the complete variable domain is DVKVTQSSRYLVKRTGEKVFLECVQDMDHENMFWYRQDPGLGLRLIYFSYDVKMKEKGDIPEGYSVSREKKERFSLILESASTNQTSMYLCASLGSKSGADTQYFGPGTRLTVL.

The chain has TRBV9 and TRBJ2-2; the D gene is possibly TRBD1 (5 bases). Trimming cost V 4 bases and J 4 bases, with 14 bases left between them. The CDR3 covers 15 residues. CDR1 is SGDLS, CDR2 YYNGEE, per germline. In nucleotides, the CDR3 is TGTGCCAGCAGCACTCAGGGATCGGGCACCGGGGAGCTGTTTTTT. Encoded protein: CASSTQGSGTGELFF.

The chain joins TRBV19 to TRBJ2-7, with D possibly matching TRBD1 (6 bases). The length of the CDR3 is 13 residues. Deletions cut 5 bases from V and 3 bases from J, with 11 bases between. CDR1 is LNHDA and CDR2 is SQIVND in the germline V gene (reference sequence). The CDR3 protein is CASSPRTVYEQYF. As DNA, the CDR3 is TGTGCCAGTAGTCCTCGGACAGTCTACGAGCAGTACTTC.

In its sample, this clone was seen a few times. The chain uses TRBV10-3 and TRBJ1-5; no clear D. The CDR3 is made up of 13 amino acids. The germline V gene encodes CDR1 ENHRY and CDR2 SYGVKD. Trimming shortened V by 3 bases and J by 0 bases, and 3 bases separated the two germline ends. The CDR3 nucleotides are TGTGCCATCAGTGACTATAGCAATCAGCCCCAGCATTTT. This gives the protein CAISDYSNQPQHF.

The CDR3 DNA reads TGTGCCAGCAGCCAAGTATCGACAGCTAACTATGGCTACACCTTC. Protein: CASSQVSTANYGYTF. The J gene is TRBJ1-2, the V gene TRBV3-1 (or the pseudogene TRBV3-2); maybe TRBD1 (5 bases). Between the trimmed V and J ends, which lost 1 base and 0 bases, there was a span of 9 bases. The CDR3 is made up of 15 amino acids. CDR1 is LGHDT and CDR2 is YNNKEL in the germline V gene (reference sequence).

The V and J genes are TRBV4-2 and TRBJ1-1; TRBD1 is a possible D gene (5 bases). Germline V lookup: CDR1 LGHNA, CDR2 YNFKEQ. CDR3 length equals 18 residues. Between the trimmed V and J ends, which lost 4 bases and 1 base, there was a span of 22 bases. This CDR3 reads CASSLGVARVGWNTEAFF. CDR3 DNA sequence: TGTGCCAGCAGCCTCGGAGTGGCCAGGGTTGGGTGGAACACTGAAGCTTTCTTT.

CDR3 bases: TGTGCCACCAGAGTGGCGGGGGGCAATGGCTACACCTTC. Amino acid sequence: CATRVAGGNGYTF. This chain links TRBV15 with TRBJ1-2, with D possibly matching TRBD1 (6 bases). Germline lookup yields CDR1 LNHNV and CDR2 YYDKDF (reference sequence). The V gene lost 6 bases and the J gene lost 6 bases, with 14 bases spanning the gap. The CDR3 is 13 residues long. Drawing the rest from reference TRBV15 and TRBJ1-2, the complete variable domain is DAMVIQNPRYQVTQFGKPVTLSCSQTLNHNVMYWYQQKSSQAPKLLFHYYDKDFNNEADTPDNFQSRRPNTSFCFLDIRSPGLGDTAMYLCATRVAGGNGYTFGSGTRLTVV.

CDR3 region: CASSIYAGNTIYF. The CDR3 DNA follows: TGTGCCAGTAGTATTTACGCGGGAAACACCATATATTTT. The rearrangement uses TRBV19 and TRBJ1-3; D is uncertain. Germline V gene lookup returns CDR1 LNHDA and CDR2 SQIVND (reference sequence). V lost 3 bases, J lost 4 bases, and 7 bases lay in between. The CDR3 is 13 residues long. The full variable domain, its missing parts supplied by reference TRBV19 and TRBJ1-3, is DGGITQSPKYLFRKEGQNVTLSCEQNLNHDAMYWYRQDPGQGLRLIYYSQIVNDFQKGDIAEGYSVSREKKESFPLTVTSAQKNPTAFYLCASSIYAGNTIYFGEGSWLTVV.

This chain links TRBV27 with TRBJ1-6; TRBD1 aligns across 7 bases. The CDR3 consists of 15 residues. The J segment lost 5 bases and the V segment lost 4 bases, leaving 5 bases of the junction unmatched. Germline-derived CDR1 and CDR2 are MNHEY and SMNVEV (reference sequence). The CDR3 DNA follows: TGTGCCAGCAGTTCGACAGGGACAAATAATTCACCCCTCCACTTT. It encodes CASSSTGTNNSPLHF.

Notes on this clone: At one of its ends the junction is not consistent with the germline gene, which may arise from a read error. This rearrangement joins TRBV19 to TRBJ2-3; 8 bases map to TRBD2. CDR3 length: 15 residues. Germline V gene lookup returns CDR1 LNHDA and CDR2 SQIVND (reference sequence). Here the CDR3 DNA reads TGTGCCAGTAGATTTGGGACTAGTGGCACATATACGCAGTATTTT. Translating gives CASRFGTSGTYTQYF.

The chain has TRBV19 and TRBJ1-2; D is perhaps TRBD1 (5 bases). This CDR3 is built from 14 residues. Looked up from germline, CDR1 is LNHDA and CDR2 is SQIVND (reference sequence). Trimming took 1 base from V and 3 from J, leaving 9 bases between them. CDR3 nucleotide sequence: TGTGCCAGTAGTATAGGTCAGGGCTACTATGGCTACACCTTC. Translation gives CASSIGQGYYGYTF.

This clone was seen more than once but under ten times. The chain has TRBV7-9 and TRBJ1-1; D gene unclear. The CDR3 runs 10 residues. CDR1 is SEHNR and CDR2 is FQNEAQ in the germline V gene (reference sequence). V was cut by 8 bases and J by 5 bases, with 6 bases left in between. The CDR3: CASGGTEAFF. CDR3 sequence (DNA): TGTGCCAGCGGAGGGACTGAAGCTTTCTTT. Full variable domain (outside the CDR3, taken from reference TRBV7-9 and TRBJ1-1): DTGVSQNPRHKITKRGQNVTFRCDPISEHNRLYWYRQTLGQGPEFLTYFQNEAQLEKSRLLSDRFSAERPKGSFSTLEIQRTEQGDSAMYLCASGGTEAFFGQGTRLTVV.

The V call is TRBV28, the J call TRBJ1-1, with D hard to call. The CDR3 consists of 14 residues. Per the germline V gene, CDR1 is MDHEN and CDR2 is SYDVKM. V was shortened by 6 bases and J by 6 bases, with 17 bases between the two germline ends. This CDR3 is CASSSTRADAEAFF. As DNA, the CDR3 is TGTGCCAGCAGCTCTACGAGGGCCGATGCTGAAGCTTTCTTT.

The rearrangement uses TRBV12-3 or TRBV12-4 and TRBJ1-2, with unresolved D. This CDR3 is built from 12 residues. Trimming took off 5 bases at V and 3 bases at J, with 7 bases between the two ends. The CDR3 DNA follows: TGTGCCAGCAGTCCCCATTACTATGGCTACACCTTC. As protein: CASSPHYYGYTF.

The V call is TRBV6-1, the J call TRBJ1-2; D might be TRBD1 (6 bases). The V gene's germline CDR1 is MNHNS and CDR2 SASEGT. This CDR3 region has 15 residues. Trimming shortened V by 2 bases and J by 0 bases, and 10 bases separated the two germline ends. The CDR3 region is CASSEYRAANYGYTF. CDR3 in DNA: TGTGCCAGCAGTGAATACAGGGCAGCTAACTATGGCTACACCTTC.